A selection of T cell receptor beta chains follows, all from one sample in a study of shared clonotypes between healthy human individuals. The table came from immunoSEQ multiplex PCR; TCRdb's copy has only in-frame clones and leaves some out. The profile covers over 850,000 clones, with approximately 78% appearing a single time and around 0.6% taken by the ten largest. Sequencing was done on a sample of memory CD4+ T cells from PBMCs. These receptors were taken from a man younger than 35 in good health. Some clones in this sample may be carry-over from other donors' samples. Each CDR3 is given with its conserved first and last residue. A D gene is named only where the DNA matches it firmly. Part of the rows lack a size; the others show once, few, many or a class for expanded clones.

>TRBV15|.|.|TRBJ2-7
TGTGCCACCAGCAGGAGGTCGGGATCATACGAGCAGTACTTC
CATSRRSGSYEQYF
>TRBV5-4|.|.|TRBJ2-1
TGTGCCAGCAGCCCAGGGGCTGAGCAGTTCTTC
CASSPGAEQFF
>TRBV10-3|.|TRBD2|TRBJ2-3
TGTGCCATCAGAACCACCGGGACTATGGTGAATACGCAGTATTTT
CAIRTTGTMVNTQYF
>TRBV2|once|TRBD2|TRBJ2-3
TGTGCCAGCAGGACTAGCGCCAGCACAGATACGCAGTATTTT
CASRTSASTDTQYF
>TRBV4-1|.|.|TRBJ2-3
TGCGCCAGCAGCCAAACACCGGGACTTGATACGCAGTATTTT
CASSQTPGLDTQYF
>TRBV4-2|.|.|TRBJ1-5
TGTGCCAGCAGCCAAGTCACTAGCAATCAGCCCCAGCATTTT
CASSQVTSNQPQHF
>TRBV9|.|.|TRBJ1-3
TGTGCCAGCAGCGCCCGTGGGGATGCTACTGGAAACACCATATATTTT
CASSARGDATGNTIYF
>TRBV30|.|.|TRBJ1-5
TGTGCCTGGAGTACACCCTTCTCGTATCAGCCCCAGCATTTT
CAWSTPFSYQPQHF
>TRBV11-2|.|.|TRBJ2-2
TGTGCCAGCAGCCCCCAGCGTCGGACCGGGGAGCTGTTTTTT
CASSPQRRTGELFF
>TRBV29-1|.|.|TRBJ2-5
TGCAGCGTCAGACTGAGGTTAAACCAAGAGACCCAGTACTTC
CSVRLRLNQETQYF
>TRBV4-1|.|.|TRBJ1-6
TGCGCCAGCAGCCAAGATCCAGGACGGCATAATTCACCCCTCCACTTT
CASSQDPGRHNSPLHF
>TRBV13|few|.|TRBJ2-7
TGTGCCAGCAGCTTATCCAGGGGCTCCTACGAGCAGTACTTC
CASSLSRGSYEQYF
>TRBV5-1|.|TRBD2|TRBJ2-1
TGCGCCAGCCTTAAAACTAGCGGTGACAATGAGCAGTTCTTC
CASLKTSGDNEQFF
>TRBV28|.|.|TRBJ2-5
TGTGCCAGCAGTTTATACCCCAGCCCAGAGACCCAGTACTTC
CASSLYPSPETQYF
>TRBV19|.|TRBD2|TRBJ2-7
TGTGCCAGTAGTTCCGGGGGGTGGCTCGAGCAGTACTTC
CASSSGGWLEQYF
>TRBV4-2|.|.|TRBJ1-1
TGTGCCAGCAGCCAAGATGCACGGCCGGAAGCTTTCTTT
CASSQDARPEAFF
>TRBV28|.|.|TRBJ2-7
TGTGCCAGCAGCCAGGCCGGCGTCGCCTACGAGCAGTACTTC
CASSQAGVAYEQYF
>TRBV6-5|few|.|TRBJ1-1
TGTGCCAGCAGGAGGGGACGGCTGAACACTGAAGCTTTCTTT
CASRRGRLNTEAFF
>TRBV11-2|.|TRBD2|TRBJ2-1
TGTGCCAGCAGCTTAACTAGCGGGACCATCAATGAGCAGTTCTTC
CASSLTSGTINEQFF
>TRBV9|few|TRBD1|TRBJ2-1
TGTGCCAGCAGCGTCCGGGACAGGACATTGCCGGAGCAGTTCTTC
CASSVRDRTLPEQFF
>TRBV10-3|.|TRBD2|TRBJ2-1
TGTGCCATCAGTGAGTCGGGGGGGACTGTACGAGATGAGCAGTTCTTC
CAISESGGTVRDEQFF
>TRBV11-2|.|.|TRBJ2-3
TGTGCCAGCAGCTCCCTGACTGGGCGAGGAGATACGCAGTATTTT
CASSSLTGRGDTQYF
>TRBV28|.|.|TRBJ1-5
TGTGCCAGCAGTTTGGGTAGGGGCAATCAGCCCCAGCATTTT
CASSLGRGNQPQHF
>TRBV11-2|.|TRBD2|TRBJ2-3
TGTGCCAGCAGCTTAGATAAAGGGGAGGGAGATACGCAGTATTTT
CASSLDKGEGDTQYF
>TRBV27|.|.|TRBJ2-3
TGTGCCAGCAGTTTATGGTCGTCGCAGGGCAACACAGATACGCAGTATTTT
CASSLWSSQGNTDTQYF
>TRBV4-1|.|TRBD1|TRBJ1-1
TGCGCCAGCAGCCATAGCCAGGGGGAAGAAGCTTTCTTT
CASSHSQGEEAFF
>TRBV7-2|.|TRBD1|TRBJ1-5
TGTGCCAGCAGCTCGGGACAGGGGGGTCAGCCCCAGCATTTT
CASSSGQGGQPQHF
>TRBV6-6|.|.|TRBJ1-1
TGTGCCGTCCGGGCTTCGAACACTGAAGCTTTCTTT
CAVRASNTEAFF
>TRBV5-1|.|TRBD2|TRBJ2-1
TGCGCCAGCAGCCCCAACCTAGCGGGAGGGGGCAATGAGCAGTTCTTC
CASSPNLAGGGNEQFF
>TRBV28|.|TRBD1|TRBJ2-7
TGTGCCAGGGACAACAGGGGTGGGGTCCAGCTCTACGAGCAGTACTTC
CARDNRGGVQLYEQYF
>TRBV19|.|TRBD2|TRBJ2-1
TGTGCCAGTAGTTTGCTAGCGGGGGGAGGGAACAATGAGCAGTTCTTC
CASSLLAGGGNNEQFF